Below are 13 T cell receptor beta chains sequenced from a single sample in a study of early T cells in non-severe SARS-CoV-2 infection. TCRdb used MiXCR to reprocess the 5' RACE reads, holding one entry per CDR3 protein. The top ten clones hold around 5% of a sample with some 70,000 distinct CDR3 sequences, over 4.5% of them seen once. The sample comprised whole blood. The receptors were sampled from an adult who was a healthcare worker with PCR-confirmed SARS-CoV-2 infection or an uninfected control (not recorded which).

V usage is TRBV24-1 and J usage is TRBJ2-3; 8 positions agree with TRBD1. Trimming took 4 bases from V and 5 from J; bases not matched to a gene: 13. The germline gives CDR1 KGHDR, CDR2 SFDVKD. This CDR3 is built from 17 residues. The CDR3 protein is CATSDPAQGAAKDTQYF. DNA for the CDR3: TGTGCCACCAGTGACCCAGCTCAGGGGGCTGCCAAAGATACGCAGTATTTT.

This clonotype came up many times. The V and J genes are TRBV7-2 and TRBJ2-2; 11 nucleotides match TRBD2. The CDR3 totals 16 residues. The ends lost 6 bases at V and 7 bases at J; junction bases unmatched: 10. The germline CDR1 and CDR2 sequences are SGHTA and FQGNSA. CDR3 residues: CASRFTSGSNNGELFF. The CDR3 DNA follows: TGTGCCAGCAGATTTACTAGCGGGAGTAATAACGGGGAGCTGTTTTTT.

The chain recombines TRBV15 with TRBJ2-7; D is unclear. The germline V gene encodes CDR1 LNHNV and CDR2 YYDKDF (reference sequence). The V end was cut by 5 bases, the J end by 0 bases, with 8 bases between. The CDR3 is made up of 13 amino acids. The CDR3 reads CATSGSASYEQYF. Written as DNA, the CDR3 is TGTGCCACCAGCGGCTCAGCCTCCTACGAGCAGTACTTC. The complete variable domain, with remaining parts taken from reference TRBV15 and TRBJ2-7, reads DAMVIQNPRYQVTQFGKPVTLSCSQTLNHNVMYWYQQKSSQAPKLLFHYYDKDFNNEADTPDNFQSRRPNTSFCFLDIRSPGLGDTAMYLCATSGSASYEQYFGPGTRLTVT.

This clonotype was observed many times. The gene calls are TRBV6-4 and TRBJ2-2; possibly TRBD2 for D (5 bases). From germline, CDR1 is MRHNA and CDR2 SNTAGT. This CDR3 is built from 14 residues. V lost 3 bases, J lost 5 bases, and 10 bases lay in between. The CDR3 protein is CASSESGFTGELFF. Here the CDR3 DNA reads TGTGCCAGCAGTGAATCGGGGTTTACCGGGGAGCTGTTTTTT.

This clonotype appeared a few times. CDR3 DNA sequence: TGTGCCAGCAGTGACCTTCGGGGGGAGAGCAATGAGCAGTTCTTC. It specifies CASSDLRGESNEQFF. V usage is TRBV12-3 or TRBV12-4 and J usage is TRBJ2-1; 7 bases fit TRBD2. This CDR3 is built from 15 residues. V was clipped by 5 bases and J by 6 bases; unmatched bases: 10.

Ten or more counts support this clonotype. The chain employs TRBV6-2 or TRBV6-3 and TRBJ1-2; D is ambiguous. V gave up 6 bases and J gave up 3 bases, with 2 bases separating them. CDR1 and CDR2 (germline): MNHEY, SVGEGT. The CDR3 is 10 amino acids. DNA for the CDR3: TGTGCCAGCAGAGACTATGGCTACACCTTC. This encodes CASRDYGYTF.

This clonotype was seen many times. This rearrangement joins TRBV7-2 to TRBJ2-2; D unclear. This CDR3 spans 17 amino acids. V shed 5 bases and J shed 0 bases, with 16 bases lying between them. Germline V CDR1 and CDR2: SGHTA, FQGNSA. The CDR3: CASSPISISANTGELFF. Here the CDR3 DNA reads TGTGCCAGCAGCCCTATCTCGATATCGGCGAACACCGGGGAGCTGTTTTTT.

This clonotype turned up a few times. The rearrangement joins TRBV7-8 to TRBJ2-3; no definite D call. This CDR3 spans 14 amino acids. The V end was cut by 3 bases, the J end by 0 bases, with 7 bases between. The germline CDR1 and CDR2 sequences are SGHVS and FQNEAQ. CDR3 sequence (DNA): TGTGCCAGCAGCTTCGGGCCTAGCACAGATACGCAGTATTTT. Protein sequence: CASSFGPSTDTQYF.

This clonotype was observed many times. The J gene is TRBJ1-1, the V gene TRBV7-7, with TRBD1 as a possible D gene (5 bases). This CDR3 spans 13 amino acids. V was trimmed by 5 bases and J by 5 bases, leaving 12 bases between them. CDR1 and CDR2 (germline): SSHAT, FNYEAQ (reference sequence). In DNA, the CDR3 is TGTGCCAGCAGCCCCGCAGGGTCAACTGAAGCTTTCTTT. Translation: CASSPAGSTEAFF.

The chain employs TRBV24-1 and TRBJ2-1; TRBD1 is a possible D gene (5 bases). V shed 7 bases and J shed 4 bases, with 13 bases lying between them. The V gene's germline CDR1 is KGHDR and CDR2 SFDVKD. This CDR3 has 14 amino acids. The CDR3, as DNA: TGTGCCACCAGAGGACGGACACAATACAATGAGCAGTTCTTC. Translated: CATRGRTQYNEQFF.

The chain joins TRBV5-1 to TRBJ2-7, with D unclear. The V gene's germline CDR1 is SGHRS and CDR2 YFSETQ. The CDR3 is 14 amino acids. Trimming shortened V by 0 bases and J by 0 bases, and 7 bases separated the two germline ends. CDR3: CASSLVPYSYEQYF. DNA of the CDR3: TGCGCCAGCAGCTTGGTTCCGTACTCCTACGAGCAGTACTTC.

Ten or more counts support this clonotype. The CDR3 loop is CASKSTEGPDTQYF. The CDR3, as DNA: TGCGCCAGCAAATCGACGGAAGGTCCAGATACGCAGTATTTT. This chain links TRBV10-2 with TRBJ2-3; no firm D call. CDR3 length: 14 amino acids. Between the trimmed V and J ends, which lost 7 bases and 4 bases, there was a span of 15 bases. Germline V CDR1 and CDR2: WSHSY, SAAADI.

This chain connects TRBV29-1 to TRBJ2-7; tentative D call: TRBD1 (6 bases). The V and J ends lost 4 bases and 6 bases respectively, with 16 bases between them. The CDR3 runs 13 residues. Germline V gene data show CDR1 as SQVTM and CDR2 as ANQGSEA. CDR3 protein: CSVGILGAGEQYF. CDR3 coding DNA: TGCAGCGTTGGAATTCTGGGGGCGGGCGAGCAGTACTTC.